This TCR beta chain came from a study of cytomegalovirus exposure and HLA in healthy donors. Study as a whole: Unique TCR beta sequences numbering some 120 million came from approximately 180 million T cells in an earlier analysis.

13 Jbeta primers and 60 Vbeta primers were used for the PCR. Data came from immunoSEQ multiplex PCR; TCRdb stores just in-frame clones and leaves some out. The top ten clones hold roughly 2.7% of a sample with around 130,000 clones, just over 70% of them seen once. Whole-study results and caveats: It has been reported that TCR beta sequences accurately predicted the HLA-A and HLA-B alleles of most subjects. Roughly uniform depth of sequencing across donors was assumed in presence/absence analyses. Among TCR sequences, most were rare, though some public TCRs appeared in many donors.

The CDR3 is 15 residues long. Trimming cost V 4 bases and J 2 bases; bases outside gene matches: 6. Germline V gives CDR1 SEHNR, CDR2 FQNEAQ (reference sequence). Regarding this clone: Its antigen is unidentified.

Material for sequencing was PBMCs. V is TRBV7-9 and J is TRBJ2-7, with 9 bases fitting TRBD1. The origin of this receptor is a woman in her sixties in good health and CMV-seropositive. CDR3 protein: CASSSRQGGPYEQYF. CDR3 DNA sequence: TGTGCCAGCAGCTCCCGACAGGGGGGGCCCTACGAGCAGTACTTC.